The entry that follows covers one T cell receptor beta chain sequence. Germline-derived CDR1 and CDR2 are SGHTS and YDEGEE. The CDR3 covers 14 residues. Trimming shortened V by 2 bases and J by 0 bases, and 8 bases separated the two germline ends. The data derive from a study of T cells in narcolepsy. Study-wide context: Patients with NT1 or NT2 and healthy control donors were enrolled.

TCRdb's copy holds only in-frame clones and misses some; the assay was immunoSEQ multiplex PCR. In the table there are around 30,000 clones, approximately 82% of which are singletons. Sequencing input: CD45RA- memory CD4+ T cells from PBMCs. The TCR comes from a human donor with narcolepsy. The genes are TRBV5-8 and TRBJ2-5; no clear D gene. Here the CDR3 DNA reads TGTGCCAGCAGCTTTGGTTTACACCAAGAGACCCAGTACTTC. Amino acids: CASSFGLHQETQYF.